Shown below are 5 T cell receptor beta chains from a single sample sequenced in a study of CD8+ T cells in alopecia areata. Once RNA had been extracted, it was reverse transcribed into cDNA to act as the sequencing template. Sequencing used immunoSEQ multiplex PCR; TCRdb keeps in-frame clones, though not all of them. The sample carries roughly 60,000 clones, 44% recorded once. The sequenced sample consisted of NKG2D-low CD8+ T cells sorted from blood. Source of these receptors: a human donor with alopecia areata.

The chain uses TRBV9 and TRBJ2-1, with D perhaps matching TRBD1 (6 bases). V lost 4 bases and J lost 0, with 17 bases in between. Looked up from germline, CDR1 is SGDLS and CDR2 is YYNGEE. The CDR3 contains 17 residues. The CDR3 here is CASSSGVHRGSYNEQFF. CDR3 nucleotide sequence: TGTGCCAGCAGCTCAGGGGTCCATAGGGGCTCCTACAATGAGCAGTTCTTC.

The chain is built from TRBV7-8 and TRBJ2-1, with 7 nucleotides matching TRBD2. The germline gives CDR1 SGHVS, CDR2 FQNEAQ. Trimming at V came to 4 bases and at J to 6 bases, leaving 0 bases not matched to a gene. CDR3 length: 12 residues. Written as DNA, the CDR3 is TGTGCCAGCAGCTGGACTAGCAATGAGCAGTTCTTC. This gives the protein CASSWTSNEQFF.

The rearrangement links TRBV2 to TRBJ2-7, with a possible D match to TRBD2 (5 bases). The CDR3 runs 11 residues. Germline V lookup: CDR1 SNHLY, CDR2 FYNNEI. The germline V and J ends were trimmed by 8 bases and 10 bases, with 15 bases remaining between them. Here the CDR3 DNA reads TGTGCCAGCCTCCTCCGGGGTCTTCAGTACTTC. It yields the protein CASLLRGLQYF.

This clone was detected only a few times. The CDR3 is CSVEISYEQYF. The CDR3 region has the DNA TGCAGCGTTGAAATTTCCTACGAGCAGTACTTC. The genes are TRBV29-1 and TRBJ2-7, with D unclear. The CDR3 consists of 11 residues. The ends were cut back, 2 bases at V and 1 base at J, with 3 bases in the middle. Germline V gives CDR1 SQVTM, CDR2 ANQGSEA.

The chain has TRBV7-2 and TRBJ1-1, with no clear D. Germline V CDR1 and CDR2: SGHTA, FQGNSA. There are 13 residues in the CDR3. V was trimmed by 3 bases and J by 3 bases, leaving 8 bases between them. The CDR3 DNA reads TGTGCCAGCAGCTTCGACGGGGACACTGAAGCTTTCTTT. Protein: CASSFDGDTEAFF.